The sample holds many counts of the clone carrying this TCR beta chain. Its antigen remains unknown. The data stem from a study of type 1 regulatory T cells. Study background: An in vitro protocol generated T-allo10, a Tr1-enriched, alloantigen-specific CD4 T cell product.

TCRdb re-derived calls from the reads in MiXCR, one entry per CDR3 protein. The profile shows 60,000 to 70,000 distinct CDR3 sequences, nearly 50% of them singletons. Study-wide results and limits: Compared with non-type 1 regulatory T cells, type 1 regulatory T cells showed a more restricted TCR repertoire.

The CDR3 is 16 amino acids. V dropped 6 bases and J dropped 4; count of bases not matched to a gene: 8. The receptor was derived from a human donor in good health. Sequenced: cultured non-Tr1 T cells, either the whole culture or a sorted T cell fraction (not recorded which). The rearrangement joins TRBV12-3 or TRBV12-4 to TRBJ2-3, with 12 bases identical to TRBD2. The chain's CDR3 is CASSRPLAGGPDTQYF. CDR3 coding DNA: TGTGCCAGCAGCCGGCCACTAGCGGGGGGCCCAGATACGCAGTATTTT.